The sequence of this T cell receptor (beta chain) was determined in a study of T cells in Graves' hyperthyroidism and ophthalmopathy. General study points: Ophthalmopathy was identified by the model a median about seven months ahead of onset. By a 13 V-J model, ophthalmopathy was set apart from stable hyperthyroidism.

Authors of the study amplified TCR beta CDR3 regions from RNA transcripts. During a first-round RT-PCR of the TCR CDR3, the HTBI primer set was used. TCRdb independently ran MiXCR on the multiplex PCR reads; one entry per CDR3 protein. The sample includes nearly 600,000 distinct CDR3 sequences, 12% to 15% of them seen just once. This clonotype has at least ten counts. Its antigen is undetermined. Subjects with ophthalmopathy showed a Clinical Activity Score no lower than 3, a NOSPECS grade no lower than 4, and a duration shorter than 3 months. CDR1 and CDR2 from the germline V gene are MDHEN and SYDVKM. The CDR3 is made up of 14 amino acids. The germline V and J ends were trimmed by 6 bases and 5 bases, with 16 bases remaining between them.

V gene TRBV28 combines with J gene TRBJ1-1, with D uncertain. The sample taken for sequencing was blood. The receptor comes from a woman younger than 30 with Graves' ophthalmopathy. The chain's CDR3 is CASSPSIGMTEAFF. The CDR3 bases are TGTGCCAGCAGCCCCTCTATAGGGATGACTGAAGCTTTCTTT.